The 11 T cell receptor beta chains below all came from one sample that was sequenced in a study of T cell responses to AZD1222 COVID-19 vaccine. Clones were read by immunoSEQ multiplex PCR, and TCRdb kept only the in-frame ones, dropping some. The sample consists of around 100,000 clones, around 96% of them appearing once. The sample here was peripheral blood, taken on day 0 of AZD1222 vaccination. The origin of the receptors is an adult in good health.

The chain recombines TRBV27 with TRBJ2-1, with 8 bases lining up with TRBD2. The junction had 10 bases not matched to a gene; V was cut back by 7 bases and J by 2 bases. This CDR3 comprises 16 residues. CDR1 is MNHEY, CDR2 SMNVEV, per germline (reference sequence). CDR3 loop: CASTTRVGRAYNEQFF. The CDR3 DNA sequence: TGTGCCAGCACCACCCGGGTCGGGAGGGCCTACAATGAGCAGTTCTTC.

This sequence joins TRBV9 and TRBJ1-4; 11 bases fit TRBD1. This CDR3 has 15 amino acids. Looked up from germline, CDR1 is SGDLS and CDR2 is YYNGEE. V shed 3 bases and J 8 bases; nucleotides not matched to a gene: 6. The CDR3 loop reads CASSASGTGGEKLFF. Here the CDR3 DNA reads TGTGCCAGCAGCGCGAGCGGGACAGGGGGGGAAAAACTGTTTTTT. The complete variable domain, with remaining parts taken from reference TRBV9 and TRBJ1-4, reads DSGVTQTPKHLITATGQRVTLRCSPRSGDLSVYWYQQSLDQGLQFLIQYYNGEERAKGNILERFSAQQFPDLHSELNLSSLELGDSALYFCASSASGTGGEKLFFGSGTQLSVL.

This CDR3 is CASSLTRGPNYGYTF. In nucleotides, the CDR3 is TGTGCCAGCTCACTAACCAGGGGGCCTAACTATGGCTACACCTTC. J is TRBJ1-2 and V is TRBV18; 8 bases are shared with TRBD1. V shed 4 bases, J shed 0 bases, and the junction held 4 bases outside the gene matches. The length of the CDR3 is 15 residues. Germline CDR1 KGHSH, CDR2 LQKENI.

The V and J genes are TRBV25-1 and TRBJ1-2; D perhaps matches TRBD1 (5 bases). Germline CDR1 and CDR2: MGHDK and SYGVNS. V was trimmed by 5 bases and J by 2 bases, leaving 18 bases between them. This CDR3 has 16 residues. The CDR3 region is CASSPSQGSRNYGYTF. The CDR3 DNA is TGTGCCAGCAGTCCCAGCCAGGGTTCGAGGAACTATGGCTACACCTTC.

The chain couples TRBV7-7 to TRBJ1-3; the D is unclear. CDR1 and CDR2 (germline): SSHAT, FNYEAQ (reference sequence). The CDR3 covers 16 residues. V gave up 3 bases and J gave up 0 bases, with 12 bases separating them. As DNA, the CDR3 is TGTGCCAGCAGCTTCGGGCCAGCGAGCTCTGGAAACACCATATATTTT. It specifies CASSFGPASSGNTIYF.

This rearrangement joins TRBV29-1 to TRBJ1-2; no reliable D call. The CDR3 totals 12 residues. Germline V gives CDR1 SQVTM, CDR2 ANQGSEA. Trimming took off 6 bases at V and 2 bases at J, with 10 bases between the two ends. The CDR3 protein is CSVLDENYGYTF. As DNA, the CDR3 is TGCAGCGTCCTAGACGAGAACTATGGCTACACCTTC.

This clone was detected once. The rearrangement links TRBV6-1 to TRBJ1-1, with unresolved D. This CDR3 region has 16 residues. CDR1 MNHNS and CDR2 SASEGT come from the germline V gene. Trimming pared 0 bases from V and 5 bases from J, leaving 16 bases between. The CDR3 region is CASSEAHEIGRTEAFF. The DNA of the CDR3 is TGTGCCAGCAGTGAAGCGCACGAGATCGGGCGGACTGAAGCTTTCTTT.

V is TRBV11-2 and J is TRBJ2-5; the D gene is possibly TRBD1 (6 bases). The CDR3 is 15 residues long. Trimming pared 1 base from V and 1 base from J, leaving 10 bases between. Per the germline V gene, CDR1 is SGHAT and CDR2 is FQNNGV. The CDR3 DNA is TGTGCCAGCAGCTTAGGGGGGCAGACCCAAGAGACCCAGTACTTC. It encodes CASSLGGQTQETQYF.

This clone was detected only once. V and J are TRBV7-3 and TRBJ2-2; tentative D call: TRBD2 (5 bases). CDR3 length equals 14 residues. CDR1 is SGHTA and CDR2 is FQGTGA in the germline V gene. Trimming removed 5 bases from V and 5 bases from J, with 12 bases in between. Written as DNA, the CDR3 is TGTGCCAGCAGCACAACGGGGTGGACCGGGGAGCTGTTTTTT. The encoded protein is CASSTTGWTGELFF. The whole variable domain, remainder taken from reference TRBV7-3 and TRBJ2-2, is GAGVSQTPSNKVTEKGKYVELRCDPISGHTALYWYRQSLGQGPEFLIYFQGTGAADDSGLPNDRFFAVRPEGSVSTLKIQRTERGDSAVYLCASSTTGWTGELFFGEGSRLTVL.

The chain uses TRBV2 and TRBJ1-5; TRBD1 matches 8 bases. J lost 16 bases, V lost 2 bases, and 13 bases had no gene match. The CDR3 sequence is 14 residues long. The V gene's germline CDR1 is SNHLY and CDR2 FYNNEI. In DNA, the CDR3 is TGTGCCAGCAGTGAATTAAAACAGGGGGATGTCGCCCATTTT. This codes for CASSELKQGDVAHF.

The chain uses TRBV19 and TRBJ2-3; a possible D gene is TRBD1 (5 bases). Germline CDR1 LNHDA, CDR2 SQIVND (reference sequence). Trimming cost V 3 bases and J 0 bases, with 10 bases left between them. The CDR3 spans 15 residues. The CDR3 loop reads CASSMGLVSTDTQYF. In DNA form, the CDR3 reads TGTGCCAGTAGTATGGGGCTAGTAAGCACAGATACGCAGTATTTT.